This entry lists 2 T cell receptor beta chains sequenced from one sample in a study of technical replicates of blood from a handful of donors. Produced via immunoSEQ multiplex PCR; TCRdb's table is partial and in-frame only. The data show around 80,000 clones, with approximately 94% seen just once and less than 0.4% held by the top ten. The material sequenced was T cells isolated from PBMCs. The receptors stem from a human donor in good health.

The CDR3 loop is CASSLGDSRYEQYF. The CDR3 DNA follows: TGTGCCAGCAGTTTAGGGGACAGCCGATACGAGCAGTACTTC. The chain combines TRBV27 with TRBJ2-7, with TRBD1 identical over 7 bases. The trim removed 2 bases at V and 4 bases at J, leaving 5 bases unmatched. This CDR3 comprises 14 residues. In germline, CDR1 is MNHEY, CDR2 SMNVEV (reference sequence).

The V gene is TRBV5-8, the J gene TRBJ2-6, with D unclear. V was clipped by 0 bases and J by 2 bases, with 15 bases between them. Germline loops: CDR1 SGHTS, CDR2 YDEGEE. CDR3 length: 18 amino acids. The CDR3 spells CASSLAYGPGTGANVLTF. The CDR3, as DNA: TGTGCCAGCAGCTTGGCGTATGGTCCAGGAACTGGGGCCAACGTCCTGACTTTC. The full variable domain, with the rest looked up from reference TRBV5-8 and TRBJ2-6, is EAGVTQSPTHLIKTRGQQATLRCSPISGHTSVYWYQQALGLGLQFLLWYDEGEERNRGNFPPRFSGRQFPNYSSELNVNALELEDSALYLCASSLAYGPGTGANVLTFGAGSRLTVL.